Listed below are T cell receptor beta chains from one sample, sequenced in a study of blood T cell repertoires in COVID-19. The method was immunoSEQ multiplex PCR; TCRdb's version includes in-frame clones alone and lacks a portion of them. Of roughly 90,000 clones in the sample, roughly 89% were seen once. The sequenced sample was peripheral blood. The receptors shown here come from a man in his forties or fifties with acute or convalescent COVID-19. Both conserved end residues are part of each CDR3. Each record gives: J gene, V gene, CDR3 protein.

TRBJ1-4 | TRBV7-9 | CASSLRGGEKLFF
TRBJ1-6 | TRBV4-3 | CASSQERVGAPLHF
TRBJ1-1 | TRBV9 | CASSATGDSEAFF
TRBJ2-1 | TRBV24-1 | CATSDRKQGVGDEQFF
TRBJ1-3 | TRBV3-1/TRBV3-2 | CASSQDTVAGNTIYF
TRBJ1-6 | TRBV18 | CASSHRDRENSPLHF
TRBJ1-2 | TRBV11-2 | CASSPTRYGYTF
TRBJ2-1 | TRBV7-3 | CASSLRGRGGVNEQFF
TRBJ2-5 | TRBV2 | CASTRTSGRETQYF
TRBJ1-4 | TRBV14 | CASSRNRGLGEKLFF
TRBJ2-7 | TRBV7-9 | CASSLIASAHEQYF
TRBJ2-1 | TRBV5-1 | CASSLGGIRTYNEQFF
TRBJ2-3 | TRBV5-1 | CASSLTVNTDTQYF
TRBJ2-7 | TRBV19 | CASSIIYRDTYEQYF
TRBJ2-5 | TRBV6-6 | CASSLNQETQYF